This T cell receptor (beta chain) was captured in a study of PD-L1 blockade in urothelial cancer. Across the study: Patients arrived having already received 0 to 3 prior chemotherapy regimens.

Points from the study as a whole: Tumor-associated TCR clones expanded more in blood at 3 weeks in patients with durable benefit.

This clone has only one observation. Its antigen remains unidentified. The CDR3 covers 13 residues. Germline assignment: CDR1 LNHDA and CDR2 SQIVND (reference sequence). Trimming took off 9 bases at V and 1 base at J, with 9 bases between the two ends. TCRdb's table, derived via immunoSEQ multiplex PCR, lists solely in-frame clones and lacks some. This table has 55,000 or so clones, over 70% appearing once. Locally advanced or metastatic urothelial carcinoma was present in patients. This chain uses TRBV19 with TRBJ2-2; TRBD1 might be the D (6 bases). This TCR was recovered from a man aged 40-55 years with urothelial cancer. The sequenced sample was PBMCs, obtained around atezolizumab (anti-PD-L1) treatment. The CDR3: CASRTVNTGELFF. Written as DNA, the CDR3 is TGTGCCAGCCGGACAGTGAACACCGGGGAGCTGTTTTTT.